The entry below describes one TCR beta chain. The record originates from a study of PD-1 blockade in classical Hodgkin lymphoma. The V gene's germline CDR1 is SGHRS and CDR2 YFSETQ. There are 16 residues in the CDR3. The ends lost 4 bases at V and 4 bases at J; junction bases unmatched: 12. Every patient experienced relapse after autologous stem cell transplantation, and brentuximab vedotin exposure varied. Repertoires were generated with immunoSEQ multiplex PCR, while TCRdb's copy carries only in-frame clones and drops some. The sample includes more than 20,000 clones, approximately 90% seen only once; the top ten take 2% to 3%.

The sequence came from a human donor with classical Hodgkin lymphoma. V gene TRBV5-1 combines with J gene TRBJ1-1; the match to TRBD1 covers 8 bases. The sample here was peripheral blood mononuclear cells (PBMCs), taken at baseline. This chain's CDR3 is CASSHSGQGGTTEAFF. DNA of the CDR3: TGCGCCAGCAGCCACAGCGGACAGGGAGGTACCACTGAAGCTTTCTTT.